This T cell receptor (beta chain) derives from a study of blood T cell repertoires in COVID-19. The data were produced by immunoSEQ multiplex PCR, yet TCRdb's version contains in-frame clones alone and is incomplete. Of 75,000 to 95,000 clones listed, approximately 88% were seen once; the top ten hold approximately 5%. This sequence was found in a man in his fifties with active COVID-19. The sequenced sample consisted of peripheral blood.

CDR3 coding DNA: TGCGCCAGCAGCTCCGGACAGGATACTTATGGCTACACCTTC. Translated: CASSSGQDTYGYTF. V usage is TRBV5-1 and J usage is TRBJ1-2; 7 bases match TRBD1. Trimming removed 3 bases from V and 5 bases from J; junction bases left unmatched: 7. Germline V gives CDR1 SGHRS, CDR2 YFSETQ. CDR3 size: 14 residues.